A selection of T cell receptor beta chains follows, all from one sample in a study of cytomegalovirus exposure and HLA in healthy donors. This table comes from immunoSEQ multiplex PCR, and its TCRdb copy is limited to in-frame clones, with some not included. The table shows tens of thousands of clones, with 75% to 85% occurring only once. The source material was PBMCs. The receptors come from a man in his forties or fifties in good health and CMV-seropositive. The CDR3 runs from the conserved cysteine through the conserved F or W. Each record gives: clone size, V gene, D gene, J gene, CDR3 DNA, CDR3 protein. The D gene is left open where the match is weak. The size entry is marked missing in some rows and otherwise reads once, few, many or a size class.

>once|TRBV29-1|TRBD2|TRBJ2-1
TGCAGCGTTGCCCCGACCCTCGGGGGGGAGCAGTTCTTC
CSVAPTLGGEQFF
>.|TRBV7-8|.|TRBJ1-3
TGTGCCAGCAGCCCCCTTCTAGCGAGCGGAAACACCATATATTTT
CASSPLLASGNTIYF
>.|TRBV18|TRBD1|TRBJ2-5
TGTGCCAGCTCACCAGGACAGGGTGAGACCCAGTACTTC
CASSPGQGETQYF
>.|TRBV5-1|.|TRBJ2-3
TGCGCCAGCAGCGTGACAGATCAAGATACGCAGTATTTT
CASSVTDQDTQYF
>few|TRBV30|TRBD1|TRBJ1-1
TGTGCCTGGAGTGTAGGGACAGGGACAGCTTTCTTT
CAWSVGTGTAFF
>.|TRBV16|.|TRBJ2-3
TGTGCCAGCAGCCACCCAACTTCAGATACGCAGTATTTT
CASSHPTSDTQYF
>.|TRBV9|TRBD2|TRBJ2-3
TGTGCCAGCAGCGTAGGACTAGCGCCCACAGATACGCAGTATTTT
CASSVGLAPTDTQYF
>.|TRBV4-2|TRBD1|TRBJ2-1
TGTGCCAGCAGCCAGGCCGCCGGGACAGGGTATGATGAGCAGTTCTTC
CASSQAAGTGYDEQFF
>.|TRBV5-1|TRBD2|TRBJ2-3
TGCGCCAGCAGTAGACTAGCGGGAGGCACAGATACGCAGTATTTT
CASSRLAGGTDTQYF
>once|TRBV25-1|TRBD2|TRBJ2-3
TGTGCCAGCAGCCCCCGGGCGGTAGCGGGAGTATTCCCAGATACGCAGTATTTT
CASSPRAVAGVFPDTQYF
>.|TRBV11-2|TRBD2|TRBJ2-1
TGTGCCAGCAGCTTAGATCCCATAGCGGGACCCTACAATGAGCAGTTCTTC
CASSLDPIAGPYNEQFF
>.|TRBV5-4|.|TRBJ2-3
TGTGCCAGCAGCTTGGGACACGGCACAGATACGCAGTATTTT
CASSLGHGTDTQYF
>.|TRBV10-3|.|TRBJ1-2
TGTGCCATCACCCCACAGGTGTCAGATGGCTACACCTTC
CAITPQVSDGYTF
>.|TRBV21-1|.|TRBJ1-1
TGTGCCAGCAGCAATAGCAGGAACACTGAAGCTTTCTTT
CASSNSRNTEAFF
>.|TRBV7-9|.|TRBJ2-7
TGTGCCAGCAGCCCCCCCCAGACCTACGAGCAGTACTTC
CASSPPQTYEQYF
>.|TRBV15|TRBD2|TRBJ2-1
TGTGCCACCAGCAGAGATCTGTGGGGACTAGCGGGAACCTACAATGAGCAGTTCTTC
CATSRDLWGLAGTYNEQFF
>.|TRBV30|.|TRBJ2-1
TGTGCCTGGAGTAACGAGGGGAGGCGGTTCTTC
CAWSNEGRRFF
>.|TRBV5-6|TRBD1|TRBJ2-1
TGTGCCAGCAGCTGGGACAGGGTATCGGATGAGCAGTTCTTC
CASSWDRVSDEQFF
>.|TRBV29-1|TRBD1|TRBJ2-2
TGCAGCGGGAGGCGGGGTGGGACAGGGAACACCGGGGAGCTGTTTTTT
CSGRRGGTGNTGELFF
>.|TRBV5-8|.|TRBJ2-7
TGTGCCAGCAGCTTGTACCGAAGTCAGGGCGTCTACGAGCAGTACTTC
CASSLYRSQGVYEQYF
>few|TRBV7-3|.|TRBJ1-1
TGTGCCAGCAGCTTAAATGCGGGAGGGGCGAACACTGAAGCTTTCTTT
CASSLNAGGANTEAFF
>.|TRBV7-3|.|TRBJ1-1
TGTGCCAGCAGCTTAACCCCCGGAGGGGTGAACACTGAAGCTTTCTTT
CASSLTPGGVNTEAFF
>.|TRBV7-2|TRBD2|TRBJ2-3
TGTGCCAGCAGCTTATCTAGCGGGAGCACAGATACGCAGTATTTT
CASSLSSGSTDTQYF
>.|TRBV7-9|TRBD1|TRBJ2-7
TGTGCCAGCAGCTCCCCCGGGACAGCGGCCTACGAGCAGTACTTC
CASSSPGTAAYEQYF
>.|TRBV10-1|TRBD2|TRBJ2-7
TGCGCCACGGGGGGGGCCGAGCAGTACTTC
CATGGAEQYF
>.|TRBV19|.|TRBJ1-1
TGTGCCAGTAGTATAGGTCCATTCAACACTGAAGCTTTCTTT
CASSIGPFNTEAFF
>.|TRBV19|TRBD1|TRBJ1-1
TGTGCCAGCGACATGCGGGACAGGGGTTACACTGAAGCTTTCTTT
CASDMRDRGYTEAFF
>.|TRBV5-4|TRBD1|TRBJ1-2
TGTGCCAGCAGCCCGGGACAGGGAAGGTCCTTTGGCGGCTACACCTTC
CASSPGQGRSFGGYTF
>once|TRBV18|TRBD2|TRBJ2-3
TGTGCCAGCTCACCAACGGGACTAGCGGGAGCAGATACGCAGTATTTT
CASSPTGLAGADTQYF
>.|TRBV9|TRBD1|TRBJ2-1
TGTGCCAGCAGCAAACAGGGGCAACCTGGAGTGGATGAGCAGTTCTTC
CASSKQGQPGVDEQFF
>few|TRBV6-1|TRBD1|TRBJ2-7
TGTGCCAGCAAGATCCGGGACAGCCACTACGAGCAGTACTTC
CASKIRDSHYEQYF
>.|TRBV11-2|TRBD1|TRBJ1-4
TGTGCCAGCAGCTCATACCCTGGCGGGACAGATGAAAAACTGTTTTTT
CASSSYPGGTDEKLFF
>.|TRBV7-9|TRBD2|TRBJ2-1
TGTTCCAGCAGCCATGAGCGGGACTTTTTCTACAATGAGCAGTTCTTC
CSSSHERDFFYNEQFF
>.|TRBV7-2|.|TRBJ2-5
TGTGCCAGCAGCTTAAATAGGGGCCAAGAGACCCAGTACTTC
CASSLNRGQETQYF
>.|TRBV12-5|TRBD2|TRBJ2-5
TGTGCTAGTGTTCTCGGGGGGGGAGAGACCCAGTACTTC
CASVLGGGETQYF
>.|TRBV23-1|TRBD1|TRBJ2-2
TGCGCCAGCAGCCGTACAGGGGGCTTCATCGGGGAGCTGTTTTTT
CASSRTGGFIGELFF
>.|TRBV10-1|TRBD2|TRBJ2-3
TGCGCCAGCAGTGAGTCGATTGACGGGAGGGCAAGAGATACGCAGTATTTT
CASSESIDGRARDTQYF
>.|TRBV7-9|.|TRBJ1-4
TGTGCCAGCAGCTTAGGGACCGTTCAGGGGGAAAAACTGTTTTTT
CASSLGTVQGEKLFF
>few|TRBV13|TRBD2|TRBJ2-5
TGTGCCAGCAGCCCCCTGACTAGCGGCAGGGAGACCCAGTACTTC
CASSPLTSGRETQYF
>.|TRBV18|TRBD1|TRBJ2-1
TGTGCCAGCTCACCCTCCACCGGGACAGGCTCCTACAATGAGCAGTTCTTC
CASSPSTGTGSYNEQFF
>.|TRBV30|TRBD2|TRBJ2-1
TGTGCCTGGAATAGAATAGCGGGAGGTTGGGGGGAGCAGTTCTTC
CAWNRIAGGWGEQFF
>.|TRBV19|.|TRBJ2-1
TGTGCCACCTTCGCTCGGAGGGGTCAAAATAATGAGCAGTTCTTC
CATFARRGQNNEQFF
>.|TRBV5-1|TRBD2|TRBJ2-1
TGCGCCAGCAGCTTTGCGGGAGGAACCTACAATGAGCAGTTCTTC
CASSFAGGTYNEQFF
>.|TRBV14|.|TRBJ2-2
TGTGCCAGCAGACCTGGATCGGGAGTCCTCGGGGAGCTGTTTTTT
CASRPGSGVLGELFF
>.|TRBV9|TRBD2|TRBJ2-3
TGTGCCAGCAGCCTCACTAGCGGAGCCTTCACAGATACGCAGTATTTT
CASSLTSGAFTDTQYF
>.|TRBV2|TRBD1|TRBJ1-1
TGTGCCAGCAGACGACAGGGGGCGAGGACTGAAGCTTTCTTT
CASRRQGARTEAFF
>.|TRBV30|TRBD2|TRBJ2-3
TGTGCCTGGAGTGTAGGCATCTCCAGCGGGCTAGCGGAAGATACGCAGTATTTT
CAWSVGISSGLAEDTQYF
>few|TRBV14|.|TRBJ1-2
TGTGCCAGCAGCAGGGCTTCAGGGCTTCGTGGCTACACCTTC
CASSRASGLRGYTF
>.|TRBV13|TRBD2|TRBJ2-2
TGTGCCAGCAGCACCGGGACTAGCGGTCCAAACACCGGGGAGCTGTTTTTT
CASSTGTSGPNTGELFF
>.|TRBV11-3|TRBD2|TRBJ2-7
TGTGCCAGCAGCTTCTCTGCGGGAGGGCCTAGTGAGCAGTACTTC
CASSFSAGGPSEQYF
>.|TRBV27|TRBD2|TRBJ2-3
TGTGCCAGCAGTCCCCGGACTAGTGAAGATACGCAGTATTTT
CASSPRTSEDTQYF
>.|TRBV28|.|TRBJ2-7
TGTGCCAGCAGTCCTGGGGGCGAGTACGAGCAGTACTTC
CASSPGGEYEQYF
>once|TRBV7-2|.|TRBJ1-5
TGTGCCAGCAGCTCGGAGGCAGGGGTAAGAGCTCAGCCCCAGCATTTT
CASSSEAGVRAQPQHF
>.|TRBV9|.|TRBJ2-3
TGTGCCAGCAGCGAATACAGGGCCGGCACAGATACGCAGTATTTT
CASSEYRAGTDTQYF
>.|TRBV27|TRBD2|TRBJ2-1
TGTGCCAGCAGCCCAGGGGAGTTAGCGGGACACAATGAGCAGTTCTTC
CASSPGELAGHNEQFF
>.|TRBV10-3|.|TRBJ2-1
TGTGCCATCAGTGCGTCTGCAGGGTCGCAGTTCTTC
CAISASAGSQFF
>.|TRBV7-7|TRBD1|TRBJ2-5
TGTGCTAGCAACGACCGGGACAGGGGGCCCGAGACCCAGTACTTC
CASNDRDRGPETQYF